This paragraph covers one T cell receptor beta chain sequence. The antigen it recognizes is unknown. There are no base qualities to consult, and no much larger clone falls within one base. The method was the immunoSEQ multiplex PCR assay. The hsTCRB Kit was used according to the manufacturer's protocol to amplify rearranged TCR beta chain sequences. Sequencing of TCRB libraries was carried out on an Illumina MiSeq. On the authors' methods: The kit vendor's proprietary platform handled demultiplexing, trimming and gene mapping. TCRdb limited this immuneACCESS table to in-frame rearrangements with V and J called. A share of clones is missing; checked studies link under half to unresolved V genes, and the rest is unexplained. V and J calls and clone size are as listed in that table; D and trimming were resolved from the DNA. This sample holds more than 45,000 clones; about 88% were observed only once. The top ten clones comprise 5% to 7% of the sample.

This specimen comes from a study of a mutant IDH1 vaccine in newly diagnosed glioma (dated by TCRdb to about 2021). Some background on the complete study: Vaccination began 4-6 weeks after radiotherapy alone, or alongside temozolomide cycles in the chemotherapy-containing groups. Of the roughly 30 treated patients, 62.5% were male and approximately 40% were female, and a mean age of roughly 37 years was recorded. Prior to enrollment, standard therapy consisting of radiotherapy alone, temozolomide alone, or radiochemotherapy with temozolomide had been administered to patients, with the combination being received by most patients. The week-35 safety follow-up took place at visit V12, and the week-47 end of study took place at visit V13. Peripheral blood was drawn at six visits: V03 (baseline), V05, V07, V10, V12 and V13. For exploratory analyses, approximately 25 treated patients had longitudinal TCRB deep sequencing done wherever samples were available. Overall study outcomes, separate from this receptor: Availability determined which PBMC samples were chosen for TCRB deep sequencing. Changes in the top peripheral T cell clonotypes picked up by TCRB sequencing did not appear to be linked to pseudoprogression. Vaccine-induced immune responses across multiple MHC alleles were detected in about 92% of patients. The authors noted that analyses of patient blood samples could not be reproduced because of sample limitations.

The sample's time point label is to be understood as: week 35, safety follow-up. Every vaccine dose consisted of 300 ug of a 20-mer mutant IDH1 peptide in Montanide, administered subcutaneously together with topical imiquimod. Patients received eight vaccinations in weeks 1, 3, 5, 7, 11, 15, 19 and 23, corresponding to visits V03 through V10. Newly diagnosed WHO grade 3 or 4 IDH1-mutant astrocytomas showing loss of nuclear ATRX were present in the donors. The samples were drawn from NOA16, a multicentre, single-arm, open-label phase I trial in Germany that tested a mutant IDH1 peptide vaccine in humans for the first time. Genomic DNA for TCRB sequencing was extracted from EDTA blood using the DNeasy Blood and Tissue Kit. The V and J ends are trimmed by 0 bases and 5 bases, leaving 14 bases between them. The CDR3 measures 15 amino acids from cysteine to phenylalanine. The read is trimmed to its CDR3 DNA, 45 bases read in frame from base 1. CDR1 SGHKS and CDR2 YYEKEE were looked up in the germline V gene (reference sequence).

The chain is encoded by TRBV5-5 joined to TRBJ1-1; a weak D assignment points to TRBD1 (6 bases agree). The TCR sequence derives from a woman between 35 and 50 years old with glioma. This sample comprised PBMCs, obtained from a glioma patient whose treatment included an IDH1 peptide vaccine. The CDR3 region: CASSLAQGRRTEAFF. In nucleotide form, the sequence is TGTGCCAGCAGCTTGGCTCAGGGGAGGAGGACTGAAGCTTTCTTT.